A selection of T cell receptor beta chains follows, all from one sample in a study of cytomegalovirus exposure and HLA in healthy donors. Here immunoSEQ multiplex PCR was the method, and the copy in TCRdb shows in-frame clones only, minus some. The profile covers around 110,000 clones, with 65% appearing a single time and 8% to 9.5% taken by the ten largest. Source material: PBMCs. The receptor set was obtained from a woman in her thirties or forties in good health and CMV-seropositive. CDR3s include the opening cysteine and the closing phenylalanine or tryptophan. A D gene is named only where the DNA matches it firmly. Clone size is shown for a subset of rows, as once, few, many or a class of expanded clone.

CDR3 DNA	CDR3 protein	D gene	V gene	J gene	clone size
TGTGCCAGCAGTTACTCGACAGGGTACTATGGCTACACCTTC	CASSYSTGYYGYTF	TRBD1	TRBV6-5	TRBJ1-2	once
TGTGCCAGCAGCGTGAACCCAGGGGCCCTTAACTATGGCTACACCTTC	CASSVNPGALNYGYTF	-	TRBV9	TRBJ1-2	-
TGTGCCAGCAGCCCACATGGCGAGGTCATGGAGACCCAGTACTTC	CASSPHGEVMETQYF	-	TRBV7-3	TRBJ2-5	few
TGTGCCAGCAGTTTCTCCCTAGAGGGGGGCACAGATACGCAGTATTTT	CASSFSLEGGTDTQYF	-	TRBV28	TRBJ2-3	-
TGTGCCAGCAGCCAAAGCTACCACGAGCAGTACTTC	CASSQSYHEQYF	-	TRBV14	TRBJ2-7	-
TGTGCCAGCATCCAAGGACTAGCGGGAGGAGGGGAGCTGTTTTTT	CASIQGLAGGGELFF	TRBD2	TRBV2	TRBJ2-2	-
TGTGCCAGCAGTGCGAACTACGAGCAGTACTTC	CASSANYEQYF	-	TRBV28	TRBJ2-7	few
TGTGCCAGCAGCTCCGTGGCAGGGGGCAACTATGGCTACACCTTC	CASSSVAGGNYGYTF	TRBD1	TRBV5-4	TRBJ1-2	-
TGTGCCAGCAGCTTAGAGAAAGCGGGAGGGCCGGCTGAGCAGTTCTTC	CASSLEKAGGPAEQFF	TRBD2	TRBV11-3	TRBJ2-1	once
TGCGCCAGCAGCCAAGACGGACTAGCGGGAAGCACAGATACGCAGTATTTT	CASSQDGLAGSTDTQYF	TRBD2	TRBV4-1	TRBJ2-3	-
TGTGCCACCAGCAGATCGGACACGCAACAAGAGACCCAGTACTTC	CATSRSDTQQETQYF	-	TRBV15	TRBJ2-5	-
TGTGCCAGCAGATCAGCTACAGGGGTCGGGCGCCAGTCGGAGACCCAGTACTTC	CASRSATGVGRQSETQYF	TRBD1	TRBV11-3	TRBJ2-5	-
TGTGCCAGCTCACACGGGACAGCGTACCAAGAGACCCAGTACTTC	CASSHGTAYQETQYF	TRBD1	TRBV18	TRBJ2-5	few
TGTGCCAGCAGCTTAACGTACGGGACTAGCGGGAGTCGTAGAACCGGGGAGCTGTTTTTT	CASSLTYGTSGSRRTGELFF	TRBD2	TRBV11-3	TRBJ2-2	-
TGTGCTAGTGGTTCGAGAGGCAATGAGCAGTTCTTC	CASGSRGNEQFF	-	TRBV12-5	TRBJ2-1	-